This TCR beta chain was sequenced in a study of HIV-infected patients and healthy controls. In this sample, this clonotype turned up many times. Antiretroviral therapy had run roughly three months, about 14 weeks, before follow-up blood collection. Whole blood was used without fractionation, so all unsorted peripheral T cells were included. CDR3 size: 15 residues. From germline, CDR1 is SGHNT and CDR2 YENEEA. Unmatched junction bases numbered 9, after V lost 6 bases and J lost 5 bases. Approximately 510 ng RNA was reverse transcribed with alpha and beta constant-region primers. Alpha and beta chain libraries were made separately by chain-specific third strand synthesis with multiplexing indices. TCRdb re-called the 5' RACE reads through MiXCR, storing one row per CDR3 protein. The data show about 14,000 distinct CDR3 sequences, around 12% seen once.

This sequence was found in an adult with HIV infection. The donor label of this sample is uncertain. V gene TRBV11-3 combines with J gene TRBJ2-5, with 10 bases matching TRBD1. Sequencing was performed on blood, taken during antiretroviral therapy. CDR3 protein: CASSRGGTGVETQYF. The CDR3 DNA is TGTGCCAGCAGTCGAGGGGGGACAGGGGTGGAGACCCAGTACTTC.